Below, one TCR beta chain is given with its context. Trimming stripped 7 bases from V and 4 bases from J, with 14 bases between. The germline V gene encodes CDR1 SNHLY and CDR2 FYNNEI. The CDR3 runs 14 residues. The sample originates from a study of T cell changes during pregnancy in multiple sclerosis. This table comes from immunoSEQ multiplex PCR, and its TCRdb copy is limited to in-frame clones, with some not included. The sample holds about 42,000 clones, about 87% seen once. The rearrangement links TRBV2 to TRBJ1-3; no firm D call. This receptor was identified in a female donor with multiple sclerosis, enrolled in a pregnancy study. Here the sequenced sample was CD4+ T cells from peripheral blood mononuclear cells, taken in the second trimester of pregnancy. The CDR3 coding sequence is TGTGCCAGCAAAATCGGACCGGGGGGAAACACCATATATTTT. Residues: CASKIGPGGNTIYF.